This T cell receptor beta chain was observed in a study of post-analysis software for immune sequencing data. Study details: The courses of disease that were included comprised relapsing-remitting, secondary progressive and progressive-relapsing multiple sclerosis.

This CDR3 region has 14 residues. CDR1 and CDR2 (germline): LGHDT, YNNKEL (reference sequence). Trimming cost V 0 bases and J 7 bases, with 12 bases left between them. This clonotype was detected once. Its antigen is undetermined. Overall study results and limits: Diversity measured as normalized Chao1 was significantly lower in multiple sclerosis patients than in controls. Controls showed lower frequencies than patients for five TRBV segments, and TRBV5-6, TRBV5-1 and TRBV20-1 were among these.

Prepared libraries of TCR beta cDNA carried unique molecular identifiers. Approximately 0.5 million cDNA molecules were recovered from an input of 1 to 10 million T cells. Using its own MiXCR run on the PCR reads, TCRdb lists one record per CDR3 protein. This sample has about 570,000 distinct CDR3 sequences, with 30% to 40% found just once. The chain links TRBV3-1 to TRBJ1-1; D remains ambiguous. What was sequenced was blood. The TCR was taken from a girl aged 2-17 years with multiple sclerosis. In DNA form, the CDR3 reads TGTGCCAGCAGCCAAGACTTGGGTCTTGGTGAAGCTTTCTTT. Its protein product is CASSQDLGLGEAFF.